This TCR beta chain was captured in a study of Ad26.COV2.S vaccination and SARS-CoV-2 variants. This table comes from immunoSEQ multiplex PCR, and its TCRdb copy is limited to in-frame clones, with some not included. The sample includes approximately 400,000 clones, 83% of them seen just once. Treatment denoted: 15 to 20 received Ad26.COV2.S at low or high dose, single or two shots; several received placebo; per-sample allocation not given. Day 63 following the first vaccine or placebo injection was when the samples were taken. Wuhan-strain spike was delivered by a replication-incompetent Ad26 vector. This clone appeared once. This clonotype was sampled from a person aged 18-60 years who received the Ad26.COV2.S COVID-19 vaccine or a placebo. This sample comprised peripheral blood, obtained in a trial of Ad26.COV2.S vaccine versus placebo.

The CDR3: CASSVGMTSYSGNTIYF. DNA of the CDR3: TGTGCCAGCAGCGTAGGGATGACGTCCTACTCTGGAAACACCATATATTTT. The V call is TRBV9, the J call TRBJ1-3; D is unclear. Trimming removed 0 bases from V and 0 bases from J, with 13 bases in between. Germline-derived CDR1 and CDR2 are SGDLS and YYNGEE. The CDR3 totals 17 residues.